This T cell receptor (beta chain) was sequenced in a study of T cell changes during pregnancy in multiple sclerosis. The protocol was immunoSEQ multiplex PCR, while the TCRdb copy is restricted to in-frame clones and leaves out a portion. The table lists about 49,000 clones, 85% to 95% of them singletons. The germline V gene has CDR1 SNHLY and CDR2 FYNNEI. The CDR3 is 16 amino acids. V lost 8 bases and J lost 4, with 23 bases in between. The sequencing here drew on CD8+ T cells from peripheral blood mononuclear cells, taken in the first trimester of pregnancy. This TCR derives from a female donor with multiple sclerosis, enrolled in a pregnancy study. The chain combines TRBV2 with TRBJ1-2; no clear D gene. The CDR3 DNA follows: TGTGCCAGCCCTGGTACAGCGGCGCGCGAGTCCTATGGCTACACCTTC. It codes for CASPGTAARESYGYTF.